One and the same sample provided the 26 T cell receptor beta chains below, sequenced in a study of identical twins. MiXCR, applied by TCRdb to the 5' RACE reads, yields one record per CDR3 protein. This table has about 250,000 distinct CDR3 sequences, about 8.3% appearing once. In addition, the sample was reused for a study of yellow fever vaccine responses in identical twins.

Sequenced sample: CD8+ T cells sorted from blood. These receptors all stem from a woman under 30 in good health.

There are a few counts of this clonotype. The chain uses TRBV6-1 and TRBJ1-1; D gene ambiguous. Germline loops: CDR1 MNHNS, CDR2 SASEGT. The CDR3 contains 13 residues. The V and J ends lost 5 bases and 0 bases respectively, with 7 bases between them. CDR3: CASSIGMNTEAFF. The DNA for the CDR3 is TGTGCCAGCAGTATAGGCATGAACACTGAAGCTTTCTTT.

There are many counts of this clonotype. The gene calls are TRBV10-3 and TRBJ2-1; D not certain. CDR3 length: 17 residues. The germline CDR1 and CDR2 sequences are ENHRY and SYGVKD. V lost 3 bases, J lost 0 bases, and 15 bases lay in between. CDR3 in amino acids: CAISDSDPWGSYNEQFF. The CDR3 coding sequence is TGTGCCATCAGTGATTCGGACCCCTGGGGCTCCTACAATGAGCAGTTCTTC.

Ten or more counts support this clonotype. The chain is built from TRBV29-1 and TRBJ2-1, with 9 positions matching TRBD1. The CDR3 length is 17 residues. Unmatched junction bases numbered 11, after V lost 2 bases and J lost 3 bases. Germline assignment: CDR1 SQVTM and CDR2 ANQGSEA. The CDR3 loop reads CSVEPTLPGQGYNEQFF. CDR3 in DNA: TGCAGCGTTGAACCTACGTTACCGGGACAGGGCTACAATGAGCAGTTCTTC.

V gene TRBV28 combines with J gene TRBJ1-1; 9 bases match TRBD1. The CDR3 consists of 13 residues. V was pared by 8 bases and J by 6 bases, with 7 bases of the junction left unmatched. Germline CDR1 is MDHEN and CDR2 is SYDVKM. The CDR3 DNA sequence: TGTGCCAGCGTCCCCGGGACAGGGCCTGAAGCTTTCTTT. Translating gives CASVPGTGPEAFF.

This clonotype came up many times. V gene TRBV9 combines with J gene TRBJ2-2; D unclear. This CDR3 has 14 residues. Germline loops: CDR1 SGDLS, CDR2 YYNGEE. V dropped 0 bases and J dropped 1 base, with 4 bases sitting between them. CDR3 region: CASSVGGNTGELFF. The CDR3 DNA follows: TGTGCCAGCAGCGTAGGGGGGAACACCGGGGAGCTGTTTTTT.

This clonotype appeared many times. The chain is built from TRBV27 and TRBJ2-1; perhaps TRBD2 as D (6 bases). Trimming removed 2 bases at V and 13 bases at J, with 12 bases between. The CDR3 totals 12 residues. The V gene's germline CDR1 is MNHEY and CDR2 SMNVEV (reference sequence). In DNA form, the CDR3 reads TGTGCCAGCAGTTTAGGAGGGTCGGAACAGTTCTTC. This gives the protein CASSLGGSEQFF.

This clonotype was detected ten times or more. The chain joins TRBV6-2 or TRBV6-3 to TRBJ2-5, with a tentative D call TRBD1 (5 bases). CDR3 size: 14 residues. In germline, CDR1 is MNHEY, CDR2 SVGEGT. V lost 4 bases to trimming and J lost 4 bases, with 13 bases between them. This CDR3 reads CASSWGLSGETQYF. The CDR3 DNA sequence: TGTGCCAGCAGTTGGGGCCTTTCAGGAGAGACCCAGTACTTC.

This clonotype appeared many times. The rearrangement joins TRBV11-3 to TRBJ2-3; TRBD1 aligns across 8 bases. This CDR3 comprises 16 residues. CDR1 SGHNT and CDR2 YENEEA come from the germline V gene. Trimming took 2 bases from V and 4 from J; bases not matched to a gene: 8. Here the CDR3 reads CASSLLPGGDADTQYF. The CDR3 DNA reads as TGTGCCAGCAGCTTATTACCAGGGGGCGATGCAGATACGCAGTATTTT. Supplemented by reference TRBV11-3 and TRBJ2-3, the full variable domain reads EAGVVQSPRYKIIEKKQPVAFWCNPISGHNTLYWYLQNLGQGPELLIRYENEEAVDDSQLPKDRFSAERLKGVDSTLKIQPAELGDSAVYLCASSLLPGGDADTQYFGPGTRLTVL.

This clonotype was observed a handful of times. This chain connects TRBV2 to TRBJ2-7; 8 positions agree with TRBD1. Trimming took 2 bases from V and 5 from J; bases not matched to a gene: 11. The CDR3 runs 16 residues. Germline V gives CDR1 SNHLY, CDR2 FYNNEI. This chain's CDR3 is CASSENPRHRGNEQYF. The CDR3 region has the DNA TGTGCCAGCAGTGAAAACCCCAGACACAGGGGGAACGAGCAGTACTTC.

The sample holds a few counts of this clonotype. The chain joins TRBV19 to TRBJ2-1, with D tentatively TRBD2 (6 bases). Germline CDR1 is LNHDA and CDR2 is SQIVND (reference sequence). This CDR3 contains 16 residues. V shed 4 bases and J shed 4 bases, with 17 bases lying between them. CDR3 loop: CASSSSTGTLYNEQFF. As DNA, the CDR3 is TGTGCCAGTAGTAGCTCGACCGGGACTTTATACAATGAGCAGTTCTTC.

This chain links TRBV7-9 with TRBJ2-1; no clear D gene. The last part of the DNA fits TRBJ2-7 better; the J call may be wrong. CDR1 and CDR2 (germline): SEHNR, FQNEAQ (reference sequence). The CDR3 loop spans 12 amino acids. CDR3 in DNA: TGTGCCAGCAGCTCGGAAGATCATGAGCAGTACTTC. Its protein is CASSSEDHEQYF.

The rearrangement uses TRBV28 and TRBJ2-1; a possible D gene is TRBD2 (5 bases). Germline CDR1 and CDR2: MDHEN and SYDVKM. There are 13 residues in the CDR3. V dropped 3 bases and J dropped 5 bases, with 8 bases sitting between them. This chain's CDR3 is CASSFSGDNEQFF. The CDR3 coding sequence is TGTGCCAGCAGTTTTTCCGGGGACAATGAGCAGTTCTTC. Filled out from reference TRBV28 and TRBJ2-1, the complete variable domain reads DVKVTQSSRYLVKRTGEKVFLECVQDMDHENMFWYRQDPGLGLRLIYFSYDVKMKEKGDIPEGYSVSREKKERFSLILESASTNQTSMYLCASSFSGDNEQFFGPGTRLTVL.

This chain connects TRBV7-9 to TRBJ2-7, with TRBD2 matching 11 bases. After removal of 5 bases from V and 2 bases from J, the junction contained 2 bases not matched to a gene. Per the germline V gene, CDR1 is SEHNR and CDR2 is FQNEAQ (reference sequence). The CDR3 is 14 residues long. The DNA of the CDR3 is TGTGCCAGCAGCAGTAGCGGGGGGGCCTACGAGCAGTACTTC. Protein sequence: CASSSSGGAYEQYF.

The chain is built from TRBV20-1 and TRBJ2-7, with 8 bases lining up with TRBD1. The ends lost 6 bases at V and 0 bases at J; junction bases unmatched: 4. The CDR3 is 13 residues long. Germline lookup yields CDR1 DFQATT and CDR2 SNEGSKA (reference sequence). The CDR3 DNA sequence: TGCAGTGCACCGACAGGGGACTCCTACGAGCAGTACTTC. As protein: CSAPTGDSYEQYF.

This clonotype was seen at least ten times. The chain employs TRBV6-5 and TRBJ2-4; D is uncertain. Trimming took off 0 bases at V and 0 bases at J, with 6 bases between the two ends. The CDR3 runs 15 residues. Germline loops: CDR1 MNHEY, CDR2 SVGAGI. The CDR3 nucleotides are TGTGCCAGCAGTTACTCGAGACTAGCCAAAAACATTCAGTACTTC. This encodes CASSYSRLAKNIQYF.

This clonotype appeared many times. The CDR3 coding sequence is TGCGCCAGCAGCCAAGTGAATCGGGACTTAAACTACGAGCAGTACTTC. As protein: CASSQVNRDLNYEQYF. The J gene is TRBJ2-7, the V gene TRBV4-1, with D perhaps matching TRBD2 (6 bases). Trimming pared 1 base from V and 3 bases from J, leaving 16 bases between. This CDR3 has 16 residues. Germline lookup yields CDR1 MGHRA and CDR2 YSYEKL.

The chain uses TRBV11-2 and TRBJ1-4; D remains unclear. The CDR3 extends over 17 amino acids. Trimming removed 0 bases from V and 0 bases from J, with 11 bases in between. Germline CDR1 and CDR2: SGHAT and FQNNGV. CDR3 bases: TGTGCCAGCAGCTTAGACCCATGGCGAGCAACTAATGAAAAACTGTTTTTT. Residues: CASSLDPWRATNEKLFF.

This clonotype was observed at least ten times. The rearrangement uses TRBV27 and TRBJ2-7, with TRBD2 matching over 7 bases. V was clipped by 7 bases and J by 4 bases; unmatched bases: 10. This CDR3 has 14 amino acids. From germline, CDR1 is MNHEY and CDR2 SMNVEV (reference sequence). CDR3 protein: CASIPSGGSYEQYF. In DNA form, the CDR3 reads TGTGCCAGCATACCCTCCGGCGGGAGTTACGAGCAGTACTTC.

The table lists this clonotype with a few counts. The chain has TRBV7-2 and TRBJ2-1, with TRBD2 matching 11 bases. Per germline, CDR1 SGHTA and CDR2 FQGNSA. CDR3 length: 14 amino acids. Trimming at V came to 5 bases and at J to 7 bases, leaving 4 bases not matched to a gene. The CDR3 protein is CASSITSGSNEQFF. For the CDR3, the DNA is TGTGCCAGCAGCATTACTAGCGGGAGTAATGAGCAGTTCTTC.

This clonotype has more than one count but fewer than ten. The chain employs TRBV29-1 and TRBJ2-3; the D call may be TRBD1 or TRBD2 (5 bases each). Germline loops: CDR1 SQVTM, CDR2 ANQGSEA. This CDR3 region has 22 residues. Trimming removed 1 base at V and 0 bases at J, with 32 bases between. The CDR3 sequence: CSVEVGRREPPKSLTSTDTQYF. The CDR3 coding sequence is TGCAGCGTTGAAGTAGGGCGCAGGGAGCCCCCCAAGTCCCTGACAAGCACAGATACGCAGTATTTT.

This clonotype was observed a few times. CDR3 DNA: TGTGCCACCAGTGATGACACCGGACAGGGGTACACCGGGGAGCTGTTTTTT. Protein sequence: CATSDDTGQGYTGELFF. The rearrangement uses TRBV24-1 and TRBJ2-2; TRBD1 matches 9 bases. There are 17 residues in the CDR3. After removal of 3 bases from V and 3 bases from J, the junction contained 7 bases not matched to a gene. CDR1 is KGHDR and CDR2 is SFDVKD in the germline V gene.

This clonotype has just a few counts. CDR3 sequence reads: CASSSVTGMNTEAFF. The CDR3 bases are TGTGCCAGCAGCTCGGTGACAGGGATGAACACTGAAGCTTTCTTT. The chain joins TRBV7-9 to TRBJ1-1; TRBD1 agrees at 7 bases. The CDR3 covers 15 residues. The V and J ends lost 4 bases and 0 bases, in that order; junction bases with no gene match: 5. Germline V lookup: CDR1 SEHNR, CDR2 FQNEAQ (reference sequence).

This clonotype was found a few times. The V gene is TRBV5-1, the J gene TRBJ2-1; 13 nucleotides match TRBD2. The CDR3 covers 18 residues. Germline CDR1 and CDR2: SGHRS and YFSETQ. V was pared by 4 bases and J by 0 bases, with 7 bases of the junction left unmatched. As DNA, the CDR3 is TGCGCCAGCAGCCCTGGACTAGCGGGGGCGAACTCCTACAATGAGCAGTTCTTC. Protein: CASSPGLAGANSYNEQFF.

This clonotype has a count of ten or more. The chain uses TRBV30 and TRBJ2-1; D remains unclear. CDR1 GTSNPN and CDR2 SVGIG come from the germline V gene (reference sequence). The V and J ends lost 5 bases and 9 bases respectively, with 11 bases between them. The CDR3 is 11 residues long. The CDR3: CAWSVDGEQFF. CDR3 bases: TGTGCCTGGTCAGTGGACGGTGAGCAGTTCTTC. Using reference TRBV30 and TRBJ2-1 for the parts outside the CDR3, the full variable domain is SQTIHQWPATLVQPVGSPLSLECTVEGTSNPNLYWYRQAAGRGLQLLFYSVGIGQISSEVPQNLSASRPQDRQFILSSKKLLLSDSGFYLCAWSVDGEQFFGPGTRLTVL.

This sequence joins TRBV6-5 and TRBJ1-2, with 7 bases fitting TRBD1. V trimming: 0 bases; J trimming: 13 bases; junction bases outside the gene matches: 11. Germline CDR1 MNHEY, CDR2 SVGAGI. The length of the CDR3 is 14 residues. The DNA of the CDR3 is TGTGCCAGCAGTTACTCAACTCGCGGGACAGTCTCCACCTTC. This encodes CASSYSTRGTVSTF.

This clonotype was counted at least ten times. The chain links TRBV7-2 to TRBJ2-1; D possibly uses TRBD1 or TRBD2 (5 bases each). CDR3 length equals 14 residues. CDR1 is SGHTA and CDR2 is FQGNSA in the germline V gene. V shed 2 bases and J shed 7 bases, with 12 bases lying between them. For the CDR3, the DNA is TGTGCCAGCAGCTTATTTCTAGGGGAGAATGAGCAGTTCTTC. Protein product: CASSLFLGENEQFF.